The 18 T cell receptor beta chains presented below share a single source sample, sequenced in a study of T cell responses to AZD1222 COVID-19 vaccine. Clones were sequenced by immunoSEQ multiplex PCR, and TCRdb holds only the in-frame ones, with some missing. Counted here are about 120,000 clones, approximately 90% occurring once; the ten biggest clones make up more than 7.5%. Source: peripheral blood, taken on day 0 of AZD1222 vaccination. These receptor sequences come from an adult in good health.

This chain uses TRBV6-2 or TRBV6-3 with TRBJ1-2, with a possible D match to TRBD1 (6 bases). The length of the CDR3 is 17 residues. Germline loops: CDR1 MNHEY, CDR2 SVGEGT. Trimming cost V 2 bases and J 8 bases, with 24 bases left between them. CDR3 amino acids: CASSYASPLQGGEGYTF. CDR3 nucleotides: TGTGCCAGCAGTTACGCTTCTCCATTACAGGGTGGCGAGGGCTACACCTTC.

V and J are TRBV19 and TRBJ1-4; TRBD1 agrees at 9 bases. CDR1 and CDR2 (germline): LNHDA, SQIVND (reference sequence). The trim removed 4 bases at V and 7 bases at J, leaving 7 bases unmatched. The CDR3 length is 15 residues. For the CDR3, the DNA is TGTGCCAGTAGTAGCCGGGGACAGGGAGGTGAAAAACTGTTTTTT. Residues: CASSSRGQGGEKLFF.

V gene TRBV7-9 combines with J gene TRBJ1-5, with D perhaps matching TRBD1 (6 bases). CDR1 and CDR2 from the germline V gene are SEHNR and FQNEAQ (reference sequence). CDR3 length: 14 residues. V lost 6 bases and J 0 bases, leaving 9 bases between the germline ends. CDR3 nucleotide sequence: TGTGCCAGCAGTGCAGGGGATAGCAATCAGCCCCAGCATTTT. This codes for CASSAGDSNQPQHF.

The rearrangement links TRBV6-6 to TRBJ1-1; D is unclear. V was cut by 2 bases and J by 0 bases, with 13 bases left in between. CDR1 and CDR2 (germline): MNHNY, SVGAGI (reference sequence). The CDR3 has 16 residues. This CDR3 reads CASSYPLGSMNTEAFF. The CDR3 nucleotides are TGTGCCAGCAGTTACCCACTGGGGTCTATGAACACTGAAGCTTTCTTT.

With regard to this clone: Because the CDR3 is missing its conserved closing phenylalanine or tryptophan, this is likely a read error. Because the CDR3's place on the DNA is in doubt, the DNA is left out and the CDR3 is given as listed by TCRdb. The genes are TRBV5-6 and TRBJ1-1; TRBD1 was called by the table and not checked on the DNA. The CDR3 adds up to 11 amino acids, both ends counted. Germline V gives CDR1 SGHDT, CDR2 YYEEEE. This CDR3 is CASSSFQDNAI.

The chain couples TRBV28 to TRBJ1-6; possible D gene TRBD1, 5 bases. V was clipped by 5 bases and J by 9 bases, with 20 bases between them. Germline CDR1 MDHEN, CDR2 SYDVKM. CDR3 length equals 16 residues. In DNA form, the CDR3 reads TGTGCCAGCAGTCCACGGCTTGGGGCAGTGATTTCACCCCTCCACTTT. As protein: CASSPRLGAVISPLHF.

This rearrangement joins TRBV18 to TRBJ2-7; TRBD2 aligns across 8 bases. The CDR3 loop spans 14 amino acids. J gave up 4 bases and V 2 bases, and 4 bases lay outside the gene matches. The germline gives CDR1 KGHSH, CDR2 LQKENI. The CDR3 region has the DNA TGTGCCAGCTCACCAGCCGGGGGGGAGTACGAGCAGTACTTC. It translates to CASSPAGGEYEQYF.

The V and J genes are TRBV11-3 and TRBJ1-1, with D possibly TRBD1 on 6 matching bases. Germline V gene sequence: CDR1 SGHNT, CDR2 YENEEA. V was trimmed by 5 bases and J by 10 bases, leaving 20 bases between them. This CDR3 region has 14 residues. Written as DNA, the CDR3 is TGTGCCAGCAGCCAAGCTACAGGGTTCGGGGTAGCTTTCTTT. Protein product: CASSQATGFGVAFF. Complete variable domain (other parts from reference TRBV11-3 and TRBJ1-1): EAGVVQSPRYKIIEKKQPVAFWCNPISGHNTLYWYLQNLGQGPELLIRYENEEAVDDSQLPKDRFSAERLKGVDSTLKIQPAELGDSAVYLCASSQATGFGVAFFGQGTRLTVV.

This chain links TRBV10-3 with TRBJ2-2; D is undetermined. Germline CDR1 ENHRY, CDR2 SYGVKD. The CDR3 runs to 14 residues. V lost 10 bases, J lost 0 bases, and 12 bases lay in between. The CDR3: CASRGRTNTGELFF. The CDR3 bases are TGTGCCAGCCGCGGACGGACGAACACCGGGGAGCTGTTTTTT.

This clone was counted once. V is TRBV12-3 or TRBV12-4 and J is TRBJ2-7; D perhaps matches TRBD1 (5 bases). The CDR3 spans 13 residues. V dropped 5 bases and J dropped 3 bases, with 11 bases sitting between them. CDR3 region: CASSPDQGYEQYF. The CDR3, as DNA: TGTGCCAGCAGTCCGGATCAGGGCTACGAGCAGTACTTC.

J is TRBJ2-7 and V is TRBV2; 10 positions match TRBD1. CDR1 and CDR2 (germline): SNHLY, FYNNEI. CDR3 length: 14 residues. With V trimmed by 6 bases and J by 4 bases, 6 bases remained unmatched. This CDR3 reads CASSHGQGGYEQYF. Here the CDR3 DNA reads TGTGCCAGCAGCCACGGACAGGGGGGGTACGAGCAGTACTTC.

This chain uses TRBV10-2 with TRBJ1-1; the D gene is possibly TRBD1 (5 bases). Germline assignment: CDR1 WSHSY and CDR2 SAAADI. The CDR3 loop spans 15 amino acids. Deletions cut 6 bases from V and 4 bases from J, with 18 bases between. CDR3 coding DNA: TGCGCCAGCAGCCCGGGGCCTGGGGGTTTCACTGAAGCTTTCTTT. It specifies CASSPGPGGFTEAFF.

The CDR3: CSGQLSGDQETQYF. DNA of the CDR3: TGCAGCGGACAACTGAGCGGGGACCAAGAGACCCAGTACTTC. The J gene is TRBJ2-5, the V gene TRBV29-1; TRBD2 agrees at 7 bases. This CDR3 region has 14 residues. Per germline, CDR1 SQVTM and CDR2 ANQGSEA. Trimming removed 7 bases from V and 0 bases from J; junction bases left unmatched: 8.

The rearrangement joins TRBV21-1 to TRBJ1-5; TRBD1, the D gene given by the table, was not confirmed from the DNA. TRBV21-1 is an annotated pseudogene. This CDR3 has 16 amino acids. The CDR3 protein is CASSKCGRGSNQPQHF. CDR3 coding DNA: TGTGCCAGCAGCAAATGCGGCAGGGGTAGCAATCAGCCCCAGCATTTT.

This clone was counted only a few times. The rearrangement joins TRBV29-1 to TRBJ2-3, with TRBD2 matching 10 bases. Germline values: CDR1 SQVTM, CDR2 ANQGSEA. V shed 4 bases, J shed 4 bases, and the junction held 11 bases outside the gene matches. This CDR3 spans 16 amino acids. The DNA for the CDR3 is TGCAGCGTTGCGGGATTGAGCGGGGGGGATTCAGATACGCAGTATTTT. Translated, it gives CSVAGLSGGDSDTQYF.

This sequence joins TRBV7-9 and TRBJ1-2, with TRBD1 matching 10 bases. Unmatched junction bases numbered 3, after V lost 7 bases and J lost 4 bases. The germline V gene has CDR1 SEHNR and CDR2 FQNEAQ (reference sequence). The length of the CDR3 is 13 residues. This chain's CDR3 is CASTTGGGYGYTF. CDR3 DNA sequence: TGTGCCAGCACGACAGGGGGCGGCTATGGCTACACCTTC.

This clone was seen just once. CDR3 residues: CASSIMAGASYEQYF. Written as DNA, the CDR3 is TGTGCCAGTAGTATCATGGCAGGGGCCTCCTACGAGCAGTACTTC. The rearrangement links TRBV19 to TRBJ2-7; possible D gene TRBD1, 6 bases. CDR3 length: 15 amino acids. Germline V gene lookup returns CDR1 LNHDA and CDR2 SQIVND (reference sequence). Trimming left V 3 bases short and J 0 bases short, with 12 bases between.

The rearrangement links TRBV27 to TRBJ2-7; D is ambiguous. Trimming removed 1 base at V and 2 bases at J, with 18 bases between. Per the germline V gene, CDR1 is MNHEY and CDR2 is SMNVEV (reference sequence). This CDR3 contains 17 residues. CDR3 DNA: TGTGCCAGCAGTTTATACCAAGACACGCCCAGAACCTACGAGCAGTACTTC. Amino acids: CASSLYQDTPRTYEQYF.